The 20 T cell receptor beta chains below come from one sample, sequenced in a study of cytomegalovirus exposure and HLA in healthy donors. PCR involved 60 Vbeta and 13 Jbeta primers. Profiling relied on immunoSEQ multiplex PCR, and the TCRdb table lists in-frame clones only, not all of them. The data show about 180,000 clones, with 75% to 85% seen just once and under 2.5% held by the top ten. Sequenced sample: PBMCs. These receptors were taken from a young woman in good health and CMV-seropositive.

This chain joins TRBV15 and TRBJ1-5; 9 nucleotides line up with TRBD1. The CDR3 runs 15 residues. Germline-derived CDR1 and CDR2 are LNHNV and YYDKDF (reference sequence). The ends lost 5 bases at V and 4 bases at J; junction bases unmatched: 6. CDR3 sequence: CATSAGTGLNQPQHF. Here the CDR3 DNA reads TGTGCCACCAGCGCCGGGACAGGGCTGAATCAGCCCCAGCATTTT. Full variable domain (rest looked up from reference TRBV15 and TRBJ1-5): DAMVIQNPRYQVTQFGKPVTLSCSQTLNHNVMYWYQQKSSQAPKLLFHYYDKDFNNEADTPDNFQSRRPNTSFCFLDIRSPGLGDTAMYLCATSAGTGLNQPQHFGDGTRLSIL.

The chain carries TRBV5-1 and TRBJ1-4; 7 bases are a match to TRBD1. This CDR3 region has 15 residues. V gave up 4 bases and J gave up 7 bases; unmatched junction bases: 10. Germline CDR1 reads SGHRS; CDR2 reads YFSETQ. The CDR3 sequence: CASSLETGRGEKLFF. As DNA, the CDR3 is TGCGCCAGCAGCCTAGAGACAGGGCGGGGTGAAAAACTGTTTTTT.

The rearrangement uses TRBV7-9 and TRBJ2-7; 7 bases match TRBD1. Germline loops: CDR1 SEHNR, CDR2 FQNEAQ (reference sequence). The CDR3 has 14 amino acids. The trim removed 2 bases at V and 4 bases at J, leaving 5 bases unmatched. CDR3 in DNA: TGTGCCAGCAGCTTATCGAGGGGGCCTTACGAGCAGTACTTC. Protein: CASSLSRGPYEQYF.

The genes are TRBV2 and TRBJ2-2; D is perhaps TRBD2 (7 bases). The V gene's germline CDR1 is SNHLY and CDR2 FYNNEI. There are 15 residues in the CDR3. The V gene lost 4 bases and the J gene lost 5 bases, with 14 bases spanning the gap. The CDR3 loop is CASSVGGPRTGELFF. The CDR3 nucleotides are TGTGCCAGCAGTGTCGGGGGGCCGCGAACCGGGGAGCTGTTTTTT.

This rearrangement joins TRBV4-2 to TRBJ1-1; 7 bases agree with TRBD1. Germline V gene lookup returns CDR1 LGHNA and CDR2 YNFKEQ. The CDR3 runs to 15 residues. V lost 0 bases and J lost 4; bases outside the gene matches: 5. As DNA, the CDR3 is TGTGCCAGCAGCCAAGAAGGGGCAGGGGGCACTGAAGCTTTCTTT. Its protein is CASSQEGAGGTEAFF.

This clone was seen a few times. The chain links TRBV6-6 to TRBJ1-6, with 7 bases fitting TRBD1. The CDR3 runs to 14 residues. V trimming: 2 bases; J trimming: 10 bases; junction bases outside the gene matches: 5. Germline CDR1 reads MNHNY; CDR2 reads SVGAGI (reference sequence). CDR3 region: CASSYTGESSPLHF. The CDR3 region has the DNA TGTGCCAGCAGTTACACAGGGGAGTCCTCACCCCTCCACTTT.

This clone has only one observation. The chain is built from TRBV5-1 and TRBJ2-1; 9 nucleotides agree with TRBD2. The CDR3 extends over 15 amino acids. Germline CDR1 and CDR2: SGHRS and YFSETQ. With 1 base clipped from V and 9 bases from J, the junction kept 8 bases outside the gene matches. CDR3 sequence reads: CASSLTSGRDSEQFF. The DNA for the CDR3 is TGCGCCAGCAGCTTGACTAGCGGGCGAGATAGTGAGCAGTTCTTC.

V gene TRBV7-6 combines with J gene TRBJ1-1, with TRBD1 matching over 8 bases. The CDR3 is made up of 15 amino acids. Trimming cost V 5 bases and J 3 bases; bases outside gene matches: 8. Germline V CDR1 and CDR2: SGHVS, FNYEAQ. The chain's CDR3 is CASSPRQGLDTEAFF. The CDR3 DNA is TGTGCCAGCAGCCCCCGACAGGGGTTAGACACTGAAGCTTTCTTT.

The chain recombines TRBV7-7 with TRBJ2-7, with a tentative D call TRBD2 (5 bases). The CDR3 has 13 amino acids. The germline CDR1 and CDR2 sequences are SSHAT and FNYEAQ (reference sequence). V was clipped by 8 bases and J by 7 bases, with 18 bases between them. CDR3 nucleotide sequence: TGTGCCAGCGCCCCGTCCCTGGGCGGGGAGCAGTACTTC. Its protein is CASAPSLGGEQYF.

This chain joins TRBV10-3 and TRBJ2-7; 8 nucleotides agree with TRBD1. V trimming: 2 bases; J trimming: 1 base; junction bases outside the gene matches: 1. The CDR3 is made up of 14 amino acids. Germline V gene sequence: CDR1 ENHRY, CDR2 SYGVKD. CDR3 bases: TGTGCCATCAGTGAGGGGACAGGTTCCTACGAGCAGTACTTC. Amino acids: CAISEGTGSYEQYF.

The genes are TRBV9 and TRBJ2-1, with 12 bases aligning to TRBD2. V dropped 4 bases and J dropped 8; count of bases not matched to a gene: 7. CDR1 and CDR2 from the germline V gene are SGDLS and YYNGEE. CDR3 size: 15 residues. The CDR3 DNA reads TGTGCCAGCAGCCCCGGGACTAGCGGGTTCGATGAGCAGTTCTTC. It specifies CASSPGTSGFDEQFF.

This sequence joins TRBV10-3 and TRBJ1-3, with TRBD1 matching 12 bases. The CDR3 extends over 16 amino acids. Unmatched junction bases numbered 4, after V lost 5 bases and J lost 2 bases. Germline V gene data show CDR1 as ENHRY and CDR2 as SYGVKD. CDR3 in amino acids: CAISTGTGGTGNTIYF. The DNA of the CDR3 is TGTGCCATCAGTACCGGGACAGGGGGCACTGGAAACACCATATATTTT.

This CDR3 is CASKQGGTYEQYF. CDR3 DNA: TGTGCCAGTAAACAGGGGGGAACCTACGAGCAGTACTTC. V and J are TRBV19 and TRBJ2-7, with TRBD1 matching over 8 bases. V lost 7 bases to trimming and J lost 2 bases; unmatched junction nucleotides: 4. Germline V CDR1 and CDR2: LNHDA, SQIVND (reference sequence). The CDR3 sequence is 13 residues long.

The chain couples TRBV6-5 to TRBJ2-3; 8 bases fit TRBD2. The CDR3 runs to 15 residues. V was pared by 11 bases and J by 2 bases, with 12 bases of the junction left unmatched. Germline V CDR1 and CDR2: MNHEY, SVGAGI. The CDR3 loop reads CAVSYSGGATDTQYF. CDR3 nucleotide sequence: TGTGCCGTCAGTTACTCGGGGGGGGCCACAGATACGCAGTATTTT.

The sample holds a few counts of this clone. Other DNA sequences within the sample encode an identical CDR3. This chain uses TRBV20-1 with TRBJ1-2; D is possibly TRBD1 (5 bases). Germline CDR1 DFQATT, CDR2 SNEGSKA (reference sequence). V was cut by 1 base and J by 8 bases, with 8 bases left in between. The CDR3 totals 11 residues. The CDR3 protein is CSARGGGGYTF. In nucleotides, the CDR3 is TGCAGTGCTAGAGGGGGGGGAGGCTACACCTTC.

This clone was detected only a few times. The chain recombines TRBV2 with TRBJ1-1, with D perhaps TRBD1 (5 bases). V was trimmed by 1 base and J by 1 base, leaving 10 bases between them. This CDR3 has 15 residues. Germline-derived CDR1 and CDR2 are SNHLY and FYNNEI. The CDR3 is CASSEVGQTNTEAFF. DNA of the CDR3: TGTGCCAGCAGTGAAGTCGGACAAACGAACACTGAAGCTTTCTTT.

The chain carries TRBV5-1 and TRBJ2-7, with TRBD1 matching 8 bases. Germline assignment: CDR1 SGHRS and CDR2 YFSETQ. The junction had 1 base not matched to a gene; V was cut back by 0 bases and J by 2 bases. The CDR3 extends over 14 amino acids. The CDR3 coding sequence is TGCGCCAGCAGCTTGGGGGACAGGCCCTACGAGCAGTACTTC. Translated: CASSLGDRPYEQYF.

The rearrangement links TRBV2 to TRBJ2-3; TRBD2 matches at 14 bases. V dropped 7 bases and J dropped 6; count of bases not matched to a gene: 12. CDR1 and CDR2 (germline): SNHLY, FYNNEI. The CDR3 consists of 17 residues. CDR3 coding DNA: TGTGCCAGCACCTACGGACTAGCGGGGGGCCGGGGGGATACGCAGTATTTT. It specifies CASTYGLAGGRGDTQYF.

V gene TRBV10-2 combines with J gene TRBJ2-3; 10 positions agree with TRBD2. In germline, CDR1 is WSHSY, CDR2 SAAADI. CDR3 length: 14 residues. V shed 5 bases, J shed 5 bases, and the junction held 4 bases outside the gene matches. CDR3 sequence (DNA): TGCGCCAGCAGTCTAGCGGGGGCATTAGATACGCAGTATTTT. Its protein is CASSLAGALDTQYF.

The CDR3 DNA sequence: TGTGCCAGCAGCTTAGCGCGGCGGATGAACACTGAAGCTTTCTTT. This codes for CASSLARRMNTEAFF. The V gene is TRBV7-2, the J gene TRBJ1-1; D is ambiguous. CDR1 is SGHTA, CDR2 FQGNSA, per germline. CDR3 length equals 15 residues. Trimming removed 0 bases from V and 0 bases from J, with 8 bases in between. Combining the CDR3 with reference TRBV7-2 and TRBJ1-1 gives the whole variable domain GAGVSQSPSNKVTEKGKDVELRCDPISGHTALYWYRQSLGQGLEFLIYFQGNSAPDKSGLPSDRFSAERTGGSVSTLTIQRTQQEDSAVYLCASSLARRMNTEAFFGQGTRLTVV.